This entry lists 28 T cell receptor beta chains sequenced from one sample in a study of T cells in Graves' hyperthyroidism and ophthalmopathy (dated by TCRdb to between 2018 and 2021). Libraries were constructed by multiplex PCR. The run used an Illumina HiSeq 2000. TCR beta CDR3 regions were amplified from RNA transcripts. The first round of RT-PCR for the TCR CDR3 was performed with the HTBI primer set and the Qiagen OneStep RT-PCR kit. TCRdb took the public reads, trimmed them with fastp at Q25, ran MiXCR for clone calling and kept in-frame beta chains. Rows are unified per CDR3 protein, each entry keeping the most common DNA and genes. The sample includes a few hundred thousand distinct CDR3 sequences, with roughly 20% observed a single time. About 30% of the sample goes to the ten largest clones. What was sequenced was blood. Source of these receptors: a man between 18 and 35 years old with Graves' hyperthyroidism.

This clonotype occurred many times. The V call is TRBV6-1, the J call TRBJ2-4; unclear D gene. V lost 4 bases and J 0 bases, leaving 10 bases between the germline ends. CDR1 is MNHNS and CDR2 is SASEGT in the germline V gene. The CDR3 runs 15 residues. The CDR3 sequence is CASSGSRIAKNIQYF. DNA of the CDR3: TGTGCCAGCAGTGGTTCGAGAATAGCCAAAAACATTCAGTACTTC.

This clonotype was counted many times. V is TRBV28 and J is TRBJ1-5; D is unresolved. The V end was cut by 7 bases, the J end by 4 bases, with 11 bases between. In germline, CDR1 is MDHEN, CDR2 SYDVKM. CDR3 size: 13 residues. Here the CDR3 DNA reads TGTGCCAGCACCGAAGTCAGAAATCAGCCCCAGCATTTT. Its translation: CASTEVRNQPQHF.

This clonotype was counted a few times. This rearrangement joins TRBV12-3 or TRBV12-4 to TRBJ1-2; the D gene is possibly TRBD1 (5 bases). V was trimmed by 6 bases and J by 4 bases, leaving 18 bases between them. The CDR3 runs to 15 residues. The CDR3 spells CASRHSGLGSYGYTF. The CDR3 bases are TGTGCCAGCAGACACTCGGGACTAGGGTCCTATGGCTACACCTTC.

V is TRBV27 and J is TRBJ1-1; the D is unclear. The CDR3 covers 15 residues. The V gene's germline CDR1 is MNHEY and CDR2 SMNVEV (reference sequence). The V end was cut by 0 bases, the J end by 0 bases, with 8 bases between. The CDR3 reads CASSLSTYMNTEAFF. The CDR3 bases are TGTGCCAGCAGTTTATCAACATACATGAACACTGAAGCTTTCTTT.

This clonotype was counted ten times or more. J is TRBJ1-5 and V is TRBV19; tentative D call: TRBD1 (6 bases). V was pared by 7 bases and J by 5 bases, with 12 bases between. The CDR3 covers 13 residues. Germline-derived CDR1 and CDR2 are LNHDA and SQIVND (reference sequence). CDR3 in amino acids: CASNDRRDQPQHF. CDR3 in DNA: TGTGCCAGTAATGACAGGCGAGATCAGCCCCAGCATTTT.

This clonotype was found many times. This chain joins TRBV6-1 and TRBJ2-7; 10 bases agree with TRBD1. J gave up 3 bases and V 8 bases, and 10 bases lay outside the gene matches. CDR1 and CDR2 (germline): MNHNS, SASEGT. The CDR3 loop spans 15 amino acids. This CDR3 reads CASQEWGQGIYEQYF. The CDR3 DNA reads TGTGCCAGCCAAGAGTGGGGACAGGGGATCTACGAGCAGTACTTC.

This clonotype was detected only a few times. As DNA, the CDR3 is TGTGCCAGCAGTTTAGGACACCGGAGGACTGAAGCTTTCTTT. This gives the protein CASSLGHRRTEAFF. The rearrangement joins TRBV12-3 or TRBV12-4 to TRBJ1-1; D is uncertain. The V gene lost 1 base and the J gene lost 5 bases, with 11 bases spanning the gap. The CDR3 is 14 residues long.

This sequence joins TRBV12-3 or TRBV12-4 and TRBJ1-2; maybe TRBD1 (5 bases). Trimming took off 3 bases at V and 5 bases at J, with 16 bases between the two ends. The CDR3 length is 15 residues. CDR3 bases: TGTGCCAGCAGTTTCCCCGGCAGGGATGGGTATGGCTACACCTTC. It specifies CASSFPGRDGYGYTF.

This clonotype was seen many times. The genes are TRBV6-5 and TRBJ1-1, with 9 bases fitting TRBD1. From germline, CDR1 is MNHEY and CDR2 SVGAGI. The CDR3 extends over 15 amino acids. V was clipped by 2 bases and J by 1 base; unmatched bases: 2. The CDR3 spells CASSYGDRENTEAFF. CDR3 sequence (DNA): TGTGCCAGCAGTTACGGGGACAGGGAGAACACTGAAGCTTTCTTT.

The chain joins TRBV3-1 to TRBJ1-1; the D gene is possibly TRBD1 (6 bases). The CDR3 is made up of 14 amino acids. Looked up from germline, CDR1 is LGHDT and CDR2 is YNNKEL (reference sequence). V dropped 1 base and J dropped 4 bases, with 10 bases sitting between them. The CDR3 sequence is CASSQVQGSTEAFF. CDR3 DNA: TGTGCCAGCAGCCAAGTCCAGGGGAGCACTGAAGCTTTCTTT.

This clonotype was detected a few times. The rearrangement links TRBV29-1 to TRBJ2-7; TRBD1 is a possible D gene (6 bases). Trimming shortened V by 7 bases and J by 2 bases, and 12 bases separated the two germline ends. Germline CDR1 reads SQVTM; CDR2 reads ANQGSEA. This CDR3 contains 12 residues. The CDR3 DNA is TGCAGCGGTGGGGACACCACCTACGAGCAGTACTTC. Protein product: CSGGDTTYEQYF.

This clonotype was recorded many times. This chain uses TRBV18 with TRBJ1-5; D might be TRBD1 (5 bases). The CDR3 has 14 residues. The V end was cut by 2 bases, the J end by 5 bases, with 10 bases between. Looked up from germline, CDR1 is KGHSH and CDR2 is LQKENI. Here the CDR3 reads CASSPNRPDQPQHF. The CDR3 region has the DNA TGTGCCAGCTCACCAAACAGGCCTGATCAGCCCCAGCATTTT.

This clonotype was seen at least ten times. The chain combines TRBV12-3 or TRBV12-4 with TRBJ1-2; D possibly corresponds to TRBD1 (6 bases). With 5 bases removed from V and 2 bases from J, the gap between germline ends came to 15 bases. This CDR3 has 15 residues. The chain's CDR3 is CASSLSGHFNYGYTF. As DNA, the CDR3 is TGTGCCAGCAGTCTCTCGGGACACTTCAACTATGGCTACACCTTC.

This clonotype occurred many times. V is TRBV27 and J is TRBJ1-2; D not resolved. The V and J ends lost 0 bases and 2 bases respectively, with 13 bases between them. The CDR3 is 16 amino acids. Germline V gene sequence: CDR1 MNHEY, CDR2 SMNVEV (reference sequence). CDR3 sequence reads: CASSLSPPDGNYGYTF. CDR3 nucleotide sequence: TGTGCCAGCAGTTTATCCCCGCCGGACGGGAACTATGGCTACACCTTC.

The CDR3 DNA reads as TGCGCCAGCAGCCCCCAAAGCTCCTACAATGAGCAGTTCTTC. This gives the protein CASSPQSSYNEQFF. The chain joins TRBV5-1 to TRBJ2-1; D gene unclear. This CDR3 contains 14 residues. Germline-derived CDR1 and CDR2 are SGHRS and YFSETQ. V was shortened by 4 bases and J by 0 bases, with 8 bases between the two germline ends.

The chain joins TRBV7-9 to TRBJ1-2; D is undetermined. The V end lost 4 bases, the J end lost 8 bases, and 14 bases lay between the germline ends. The CDR3 loop spans 13 amino acids. Germline V lookup: CDR1 SEHNR, CDR2 FQNEAQ (reference sequence). CDR3 protein: CASSSTVLYGYTF. CDR3 nucleotide sequence: TGTGCCAGCAGCTCCACAGTCCTTTACGGCTACACCTTC.

This clonotype was found a few times. The CDR3 spells CASSLWRGGELFF. CDR3 nucleotide sequence: TGTGCCAGCTCCCTTTGGCGGGGCGGGGAGCTGTTTTTT. The V gene is TRBV27, the J gene TRBJ2-2; D possibly corresponds to TRBD2 (6 bases). The CDR3 is 13 residues long. The germline V and J ends were trimmed by 8 bases and 7 bases, with 14 bases remaining between them. The germline V gene has CDR1 MNHEY and CDR2 SMNVEV (reference sequence).

V and J are TRBV29-1 and TRBJ1-1, with 9 bases identical to TRBD1. There are 12 residues in the CDR3. V was pared by 6 bases and J by 8 bases, with 7 bases of the junction left unmatched. Looked up from germline, CDR1 is SQVTM and CDR2 is ANQGSEA. CDR3 amino acids: CSVEGQGAEAFF. As DNA, the CDR3 is TGCAGCGTAGAGGGACAGGGTGCAGAAGCTTTCTTT.

Remarks on this clonotype: One end of the junction is discordant with germline, which a read error may explain. CDR3 sequence (DNA): TGTGCCACCAGTGATTCGATCGGCTTCTCCACCGGGGAGCTGTTTTTT. It specifies CATSDSIGFSTGELFF. V and J are TRBV12-3 or TRBV12-4 and TRBJ2-2; no definite D call. This CDR3 is 16 amino acids long.

This clonotype was observed a handful of times. This rearrangement joins TRBV5-8 to TRBJ1-6; D is undetermined. CDR3 length: 14 residues. Looked up from germline, CDR1 is SGHTS and CDR2 is YDEGEE. V dropped 2 bases and J dropped 3 bases, with 6 bases sitting between them. CDR3 nucleotides: TGTGCCAGCAGCTTCGCCGGCTATAATTCACCCCTCCACTTT. Translating gives CASSFAGYNSPLHF.

This clonotype was counted at least ten times. V usage is TRBV6-5 and J usage is TRBJ2-5; D gene ambiguous. Germline lookup yields CDR1 MNHEY and CDR2 SVGAGI. The CDR3 totals 13 residues. The germline V and J ends were trimmed by 10 bases and 2 bases, with 14 bases remaining between them. Here the CDR3 DNA reads TGTGCCATTCACCTGGCAGCTCAAGAGACCCAGTACTTC. It codes for CAIHLAAQETQYF.

This clonotype turned up a few times. The chain combines TRBV6-4 with TRBJ1-1, with 7 nucleotides matching TRBD1. The CDR3 sequence is 15 residues long. J gave up 5 bases and V 0 bases, and 6 bases lay outside the gene matches. CDR1 is MRHNA, CDR2 SNTAGT, per germline. Written as DNA, the CDR3 is TGTGCCAGCAGTGACTCGGTGGCAGGGGGGACTGAAGCTTTCTTT. Encoded protein: CASSDSVAGGTEAFF.

This clonotype was detected many times. V and J are TRBV5-1 and TRBJ2-7, with D possibly TRBD1 on 5 matching bases. There are 13 residues in the CDR3. Germline CDR1 SGHRS, CDR2 YFSETQ. V dropped 5 bases and J dropped 1 base, with 10 bases sitting between them. CDR3 DNA sequence: TGCGCCAGCAGGGAAGGGGCGTCCTACGAGCAGTACTTC. Its protein product is CASREGASYEQYF.

The table lists this clonotype with a few counts. This may be a read error: a much more frequent sequence differs by one nucleotide. Because the CDR3 is missing its conserved closing phenylalanine or tryptophan, this is likely a read error. The chain has TRBV2 and TRBJ1-2; D call uncertain. The CDR3 loop spans 13 amino acids. V gave up 9 bases and J gave up 2 bases, with 13 bases separating them. Germline loops: CDR1 SNHLY, CDR2 FYNNEI. The CDR3 region has the DNA TGTGCCAGAAACCAAAGGGTAAACTATGGCTACACCTAC. Protein product: CARNQRVNYGYTY.

This clonotype appeared a few times. The chain links TRBV4-1 to TRBJ1-2; TRBD1 is a possible D gene (5 bases). Germline V CDR1 and CDR2: MGHRA, YSYEKL. V gave up 7 bases and J gave up 6 bases, with 18 bases separating them. CDR3 size: 14 residues. CDR3 loop: CASTDTGGRDGYTF. The CDR3 DNA reads TGCGCCAGCACCGACACCGGGGGTAGGGATGGCTACACCTTC.

There are a few counts of this clonotype. The CDR3 reads CASSIYGTGGLGGGYTF. In nucleotides, the CDR3 is TGTGCCAGTAGTATTTATGGGACAGGGGGCCTCGGCGGCGGCTACACCTTC. The chain combines TRBV19 with TRBJ1-2, with TRBD1 matching over 12 bases. V lost 3 bases to trimming and J lost 8 bases; unmatched junction nucleotides: 13. The CDR3 is made up of 17 amino acids. In germline, CDR1 is LNHDA, CDR2 SQIVND (reference sequence).

This clonotype was detected ten times or more. The rearrangement links TRBV19 to TRBJ2-7, with D perhaps given as TRBD1 or TRBD2 (5 bases each). The CDR3 runs 16 residues. Germline loops: CDR1 LNHDA, CDR2 SQIVND (reference sequence). Trimming removed 3 bases at V and 2 bases at J, with 17 bases between. The CDR3 loop is CASSIGSGPGPYEQYF. Written as DNA, the CDR3 is TGTGCCAGTAGTATCGGTTCGGGACCCGGACCCTACGAGCAGTACTTC.

This clonotype has at least ten counts. CDR3 nucleotides: TGTGCCAGCAGGGCCGGGAACGCGAACACCGGGGAGCTGTTTTTT. This gives the protein CASRAGNANTGELFF. The chain combines TRBV12-3 or TRBV12-4 with TRBJ2-2, with D possibly being TRBD2 (5 bases). CDR3 length: 15 amino acids. The V and J ends lost 6 bases and 0 bases respectively, with 11 bases between them.